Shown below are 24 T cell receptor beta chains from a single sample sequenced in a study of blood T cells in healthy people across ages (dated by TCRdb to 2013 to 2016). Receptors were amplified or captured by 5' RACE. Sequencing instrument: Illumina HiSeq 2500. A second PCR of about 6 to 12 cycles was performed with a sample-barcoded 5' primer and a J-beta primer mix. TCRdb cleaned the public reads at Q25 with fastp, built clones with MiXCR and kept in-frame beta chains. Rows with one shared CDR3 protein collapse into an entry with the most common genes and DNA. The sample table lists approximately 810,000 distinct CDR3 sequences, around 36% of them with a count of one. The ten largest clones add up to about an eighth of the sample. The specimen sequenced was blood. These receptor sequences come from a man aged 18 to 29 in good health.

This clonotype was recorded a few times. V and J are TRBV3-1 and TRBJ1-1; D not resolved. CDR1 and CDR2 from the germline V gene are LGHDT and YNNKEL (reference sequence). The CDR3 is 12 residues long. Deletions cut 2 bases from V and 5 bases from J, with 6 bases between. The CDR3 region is CASSQTTTEAFF. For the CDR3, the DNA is TGTGCCAGCAGCCAAACGACGACTGAAGCTTTCTTT. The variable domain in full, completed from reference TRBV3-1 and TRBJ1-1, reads DTAVSQTPKYLVTQMGNDKSIKCEQNLGHDTMYWYKQDSKKFLKIMFSYNNKELIINETVPNRFSPKSPDKAHLNLHINSLELGDSAVYFCASSQTTTEAFFGQGTRLTVV.

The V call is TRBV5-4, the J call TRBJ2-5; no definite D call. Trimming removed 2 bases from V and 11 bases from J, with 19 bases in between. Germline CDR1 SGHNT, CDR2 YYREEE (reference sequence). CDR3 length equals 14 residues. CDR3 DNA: TGTGCCAGCAGCTTTTCGACAAAGGCGGATGAGCAGTACTTC. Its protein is CASSFSTKADEQYF.

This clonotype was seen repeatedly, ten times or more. CDR3 sequence: CASSAPQTGRTDTQYF. The CDR3 DNA reads as TGTGCCAGCAGCGCCCCCCAGACAGGGAGGACAGATACGCAGTATTTT. The rearrangement joins TRBV9 to TRBJ2-3; a possible D gene is TRBD1 (7 bases). Between the trimmed V and J ends, which lost 3 bases and 3 bases, there was a span of 17 bases. Germline V CDR1 and CDR2: SGDLS, YYNGEE. The CDR3 has 16 amino acids.

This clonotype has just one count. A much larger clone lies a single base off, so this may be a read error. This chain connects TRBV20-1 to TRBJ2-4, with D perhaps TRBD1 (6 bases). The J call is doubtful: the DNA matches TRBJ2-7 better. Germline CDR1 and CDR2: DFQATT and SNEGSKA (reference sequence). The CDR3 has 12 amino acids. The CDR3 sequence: CSVAGAADEQYF. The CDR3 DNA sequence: TGCAGTGTTGCAGGGGCAGCCGACGAGCAGTACTTC.

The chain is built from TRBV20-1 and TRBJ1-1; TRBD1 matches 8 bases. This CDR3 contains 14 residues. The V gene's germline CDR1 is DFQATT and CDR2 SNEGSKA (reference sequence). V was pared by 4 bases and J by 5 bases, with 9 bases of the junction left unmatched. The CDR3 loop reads CSAIPGGRGTEAFF. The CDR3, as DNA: TGCAGTGCTATTCCAGGGGGCCGAGGAACTGAAGCTTTCTTT.

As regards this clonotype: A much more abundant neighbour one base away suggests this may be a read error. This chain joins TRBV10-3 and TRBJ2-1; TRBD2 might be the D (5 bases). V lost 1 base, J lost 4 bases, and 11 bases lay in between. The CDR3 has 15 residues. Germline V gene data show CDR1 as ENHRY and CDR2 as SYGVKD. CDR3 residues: CAISELGLGYNEQFF. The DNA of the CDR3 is TGTGCCATCAGTGAGTTAGGACTGGGGTACAATGAGCAGTTCTTC.

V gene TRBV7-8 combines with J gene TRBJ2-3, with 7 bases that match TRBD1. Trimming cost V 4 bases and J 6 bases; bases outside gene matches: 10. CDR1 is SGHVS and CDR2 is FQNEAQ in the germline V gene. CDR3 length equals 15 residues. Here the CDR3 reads CASSSVTGTSDTQYF. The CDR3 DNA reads TGTGCCAGCAGCTCCGTGACAGGGACCTCGGATACGCAGTATTTT.

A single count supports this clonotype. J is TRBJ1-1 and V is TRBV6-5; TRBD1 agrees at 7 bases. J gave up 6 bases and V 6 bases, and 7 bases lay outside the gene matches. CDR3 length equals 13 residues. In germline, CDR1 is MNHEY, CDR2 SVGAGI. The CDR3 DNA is TGTGCCAGCAGACCGACAGGGTTCTCTGAAGCTTTCTTT. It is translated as CASRPTGFSEAFF.

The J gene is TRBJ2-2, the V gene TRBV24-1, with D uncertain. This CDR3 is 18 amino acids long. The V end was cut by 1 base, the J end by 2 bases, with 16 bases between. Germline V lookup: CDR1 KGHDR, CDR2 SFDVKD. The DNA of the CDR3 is TGTGCCACCAGTGATTTCTCCCCCGGCAGGATTAACACCGGGGAGCTGTTTTTT. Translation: CATSDFSPGRINTGELFF.

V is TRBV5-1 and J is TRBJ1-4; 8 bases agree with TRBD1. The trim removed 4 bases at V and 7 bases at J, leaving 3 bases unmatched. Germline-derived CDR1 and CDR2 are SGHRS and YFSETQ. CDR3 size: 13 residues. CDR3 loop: CASSPDRAEKLFF. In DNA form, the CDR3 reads TGCGCCAGCAGCCCGGACAGGGCTGAAAAACTGTTTTTT.

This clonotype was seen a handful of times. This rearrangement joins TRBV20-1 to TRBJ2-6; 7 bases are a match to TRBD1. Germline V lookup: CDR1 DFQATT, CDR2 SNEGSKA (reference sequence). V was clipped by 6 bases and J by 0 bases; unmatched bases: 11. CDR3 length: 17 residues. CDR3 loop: CSAPTGDAASGANVLTF. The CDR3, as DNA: TGCAGTGCCCCAACAGGGGACGCGGCCTCTGGGGCCAACGTCCTGACTTTC.

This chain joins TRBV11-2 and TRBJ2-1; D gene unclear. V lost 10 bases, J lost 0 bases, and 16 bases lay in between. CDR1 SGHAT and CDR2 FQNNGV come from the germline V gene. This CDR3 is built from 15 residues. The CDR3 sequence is CATERKGRSYNEQFF. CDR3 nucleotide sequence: TGTGCCACCGAAAGAAAGGGCCGCTCCTACAATGAGCAGTTCTTC.

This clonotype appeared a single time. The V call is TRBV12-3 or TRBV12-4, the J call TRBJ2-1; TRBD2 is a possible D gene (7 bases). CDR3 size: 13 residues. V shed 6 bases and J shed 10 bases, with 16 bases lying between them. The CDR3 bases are TGTGCCAGCAGACGGGGGGCCGTCTACGAGCAGTTCTTC. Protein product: CASRRGAVYEQFF.

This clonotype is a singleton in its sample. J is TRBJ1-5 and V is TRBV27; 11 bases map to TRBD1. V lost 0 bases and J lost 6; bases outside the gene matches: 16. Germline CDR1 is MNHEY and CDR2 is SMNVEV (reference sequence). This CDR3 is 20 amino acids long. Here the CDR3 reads CASSLSPGQGVVGGGQPQHF. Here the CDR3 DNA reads TGTGCCAGCAGTTTATCACCGGGACAGGGGGTTGTAGGTGGCGGTCAGCCCCAGCATTTT.

The CDR3 DNA reads as TGTGCCAGCAGTTATTGTCAGGGACCCCAGCATTTT. Encoded protein: CASSYCQGPQHF. The genes are TRBV6-9 and TRBJ1-5, with D perhaps matching TRBD1 (5 bases). This CDR3 is 12 amino acids long. The ends were cut back, 1 base at V and 10 bases at J, with 8 bases in the middle. CDR1 and CDR2 (germline): MNHGY, SVAAGI.

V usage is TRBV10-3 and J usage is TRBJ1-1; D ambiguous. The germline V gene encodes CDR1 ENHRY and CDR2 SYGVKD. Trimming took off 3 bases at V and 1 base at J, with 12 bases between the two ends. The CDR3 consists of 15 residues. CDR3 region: CAISDPARENTEAFF. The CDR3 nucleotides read TGTGCCATCAGTGACCCTGCTAGGGAGAACACTGAAGCTTTCTTT.

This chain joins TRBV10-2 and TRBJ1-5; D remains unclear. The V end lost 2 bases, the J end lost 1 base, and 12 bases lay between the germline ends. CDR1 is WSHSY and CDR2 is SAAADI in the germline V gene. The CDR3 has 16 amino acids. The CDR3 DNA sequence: TGCGCCAGCAGTGAGCCCCCCGTCGGGAGCAATCAGCCCCAGCATTTT. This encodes CASSEPPVGSNQPQHF.

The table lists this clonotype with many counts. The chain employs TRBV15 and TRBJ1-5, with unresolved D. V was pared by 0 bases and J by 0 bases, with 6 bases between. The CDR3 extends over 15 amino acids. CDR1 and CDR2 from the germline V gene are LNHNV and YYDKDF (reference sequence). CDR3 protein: CATSREVDSNQPQHF. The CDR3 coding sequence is TGTGCCACCAGCAGAGAGGTAGATAGCAATCAGCCCCAGCATTTT. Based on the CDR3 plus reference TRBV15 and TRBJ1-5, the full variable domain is DAMVIQNPRYQVTQFGKPVTLSCSQTLNHNVMYWYQQKSSQAPKLLFHYYDKDFNNEADTPDNFQSRRPNTSFCFLDIRSPGLGDTAMYLCATSREVDSNQPQHFGDGTRLSIL.

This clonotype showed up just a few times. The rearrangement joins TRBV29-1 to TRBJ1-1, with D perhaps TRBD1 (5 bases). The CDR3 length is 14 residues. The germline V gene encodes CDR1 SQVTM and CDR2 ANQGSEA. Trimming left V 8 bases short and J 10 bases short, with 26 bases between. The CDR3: CSPSPGLNSERAFF. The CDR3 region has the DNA TGCAGCCCAAGTCCGGGACTCAACTCCGAGCGAGCTTTCTTT.

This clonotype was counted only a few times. DNA of the CDR3: TGCGCCAGCAGCACCGGGACGAGTGGGACTGAAGCTTTCTTT. This encodes CASSTGTSGTEAFF. V gene TRBV5-1 combines with J gene TRBJ1-1; possibly TRBD1 for D (5 bases). V lost 4 bases and J lost 5, with 15 bases in between. The germline CDR1 and CDR2 sequences are SGHRS and YFSETQ. The CDR3 is 14 amino acids.

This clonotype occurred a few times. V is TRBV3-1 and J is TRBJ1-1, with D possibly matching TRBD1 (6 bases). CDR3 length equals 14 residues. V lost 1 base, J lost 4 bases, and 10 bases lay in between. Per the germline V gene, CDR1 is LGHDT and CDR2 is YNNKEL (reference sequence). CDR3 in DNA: TGTGCCAGCAGCCAAGTGGGGGCTACCACTGAAGCTTTCTTT. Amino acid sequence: CASSQVGATTEAFF.

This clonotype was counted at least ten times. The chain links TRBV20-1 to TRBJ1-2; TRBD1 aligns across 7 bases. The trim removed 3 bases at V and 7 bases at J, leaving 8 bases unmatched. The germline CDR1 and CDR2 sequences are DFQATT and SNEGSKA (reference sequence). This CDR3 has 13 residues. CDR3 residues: CSASDDRVRGYTF. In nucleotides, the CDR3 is TGCAGTGCTAGTGATGACAGGGTTCGTGGCTACACCTTC.

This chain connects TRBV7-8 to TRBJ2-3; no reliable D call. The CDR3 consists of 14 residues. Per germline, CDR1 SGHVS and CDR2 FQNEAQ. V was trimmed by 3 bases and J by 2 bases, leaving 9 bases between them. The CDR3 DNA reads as TGTGCCAGCAGCTTTGCTAGAGTCACAGATACGCAGTATTTT. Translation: CASSFARVTDTQYF.

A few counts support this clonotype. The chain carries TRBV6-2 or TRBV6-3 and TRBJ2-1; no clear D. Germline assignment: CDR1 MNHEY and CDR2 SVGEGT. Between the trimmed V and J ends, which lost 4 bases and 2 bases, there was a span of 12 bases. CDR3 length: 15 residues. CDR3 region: CASSWSPLPYNEQFF. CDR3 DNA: TGTGCCAGCAGTTGGTCCCCCCTCCCCTACAATGAGCAGTTCTTC.